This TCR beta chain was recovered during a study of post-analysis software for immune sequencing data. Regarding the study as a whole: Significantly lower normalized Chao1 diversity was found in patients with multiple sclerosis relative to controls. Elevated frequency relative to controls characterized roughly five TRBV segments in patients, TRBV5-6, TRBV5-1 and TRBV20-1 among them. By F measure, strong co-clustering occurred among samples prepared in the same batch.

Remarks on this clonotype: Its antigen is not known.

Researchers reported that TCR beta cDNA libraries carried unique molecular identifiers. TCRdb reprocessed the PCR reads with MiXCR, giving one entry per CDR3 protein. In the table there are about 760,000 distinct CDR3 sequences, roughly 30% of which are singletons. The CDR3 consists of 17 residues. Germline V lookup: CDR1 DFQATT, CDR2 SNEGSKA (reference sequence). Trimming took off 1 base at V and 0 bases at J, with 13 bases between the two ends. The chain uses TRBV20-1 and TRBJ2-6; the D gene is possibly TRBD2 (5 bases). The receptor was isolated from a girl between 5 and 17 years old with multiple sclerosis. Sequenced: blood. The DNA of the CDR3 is TGCAGTGCTAGAGGGAGGTCGTCCGGCTCTGGGGCCAACGTCCTGACTTTC. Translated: CSARGRSSGSGANVLTF.